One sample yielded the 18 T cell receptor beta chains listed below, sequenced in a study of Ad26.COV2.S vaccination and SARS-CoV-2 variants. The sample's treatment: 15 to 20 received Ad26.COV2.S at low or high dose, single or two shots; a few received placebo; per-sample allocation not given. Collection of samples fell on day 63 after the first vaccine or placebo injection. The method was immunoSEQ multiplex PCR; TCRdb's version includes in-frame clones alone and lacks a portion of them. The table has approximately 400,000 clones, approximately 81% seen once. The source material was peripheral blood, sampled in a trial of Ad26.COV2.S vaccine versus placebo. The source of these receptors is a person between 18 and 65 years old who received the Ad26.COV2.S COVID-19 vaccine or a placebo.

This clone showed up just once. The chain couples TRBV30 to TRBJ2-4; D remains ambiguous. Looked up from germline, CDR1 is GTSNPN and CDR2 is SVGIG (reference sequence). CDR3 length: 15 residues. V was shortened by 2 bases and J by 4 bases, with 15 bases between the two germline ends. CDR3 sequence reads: CAWSPRGQVKNIQYF. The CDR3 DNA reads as TGTGCCTGGAGTCCCCGAGGTCAGGTTAAAAACATTCAGTACTTC.

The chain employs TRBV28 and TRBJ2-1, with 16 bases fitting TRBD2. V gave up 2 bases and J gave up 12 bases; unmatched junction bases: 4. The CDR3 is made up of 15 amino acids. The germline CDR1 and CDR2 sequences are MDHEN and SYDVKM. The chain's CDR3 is CASSLRGLAGGGQFF. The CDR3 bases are TGTGCCAGCAGTTTAAGGGGACTAGCGGGAGGGGGGCAGTTCTTC.

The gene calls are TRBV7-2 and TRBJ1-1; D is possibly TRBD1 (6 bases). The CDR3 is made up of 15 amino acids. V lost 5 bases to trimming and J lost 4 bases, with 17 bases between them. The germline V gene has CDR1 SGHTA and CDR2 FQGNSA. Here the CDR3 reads CASSHPTGYGTEAFF. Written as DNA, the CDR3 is TGTGCCAGCAGCCATCCAACAGGGTATGGCACTGAAGCTTTCTTT.

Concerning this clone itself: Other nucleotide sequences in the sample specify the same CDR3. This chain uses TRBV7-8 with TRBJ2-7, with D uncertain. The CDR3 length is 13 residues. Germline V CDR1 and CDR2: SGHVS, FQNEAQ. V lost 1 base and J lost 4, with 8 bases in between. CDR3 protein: CASSLGRGYEQYF. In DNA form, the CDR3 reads TGTGCCAGCAGCTTAGGGCGAGGTTACGAGCAGTACTTC.

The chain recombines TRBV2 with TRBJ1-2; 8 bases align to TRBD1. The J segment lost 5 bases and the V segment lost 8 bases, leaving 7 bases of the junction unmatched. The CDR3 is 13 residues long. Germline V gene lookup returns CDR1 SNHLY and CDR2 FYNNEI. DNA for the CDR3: TGTGCCAGCCGAGGACAGGGAGAGTATGGCTACACCTTC. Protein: CASRGQGEYGYTF.

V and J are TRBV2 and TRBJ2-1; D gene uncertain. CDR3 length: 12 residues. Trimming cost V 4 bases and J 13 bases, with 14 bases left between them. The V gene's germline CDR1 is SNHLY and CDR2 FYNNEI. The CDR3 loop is CASSVTKPSQFF. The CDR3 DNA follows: TGTGCCAGCAGTGTGACCAAACCATCCCAGTTCTTC. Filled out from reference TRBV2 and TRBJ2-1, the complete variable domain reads EPEVTQTPSHQVTQMGQEVILRCVPISNHLYFYWYRQILGQKVEFLVSFYNNEISEKSEIFDDQFSVERPDGSNFTLKIRSTKLEDSAMYFCASSVTKPSQFFGPGTRLTVL.

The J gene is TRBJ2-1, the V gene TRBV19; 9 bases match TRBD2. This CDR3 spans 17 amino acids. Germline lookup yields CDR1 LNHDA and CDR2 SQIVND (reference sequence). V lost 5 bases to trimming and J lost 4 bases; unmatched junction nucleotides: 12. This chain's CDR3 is CASSPNPRLAVYNEQFF. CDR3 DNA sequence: TGTGCCAGTAGTCCCAACCCTAGACTAGCGGTGTACAATGAGCAGTTCTTC.

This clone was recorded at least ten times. Here the CDR3 DNA reads TGTGCCATCAGTGACGGGACAGAGGGCAGCGAGCAGTACTTC. Translating it yields CAISDGTEGSEQYF. The chain couples TRBV10-3 to TRBJ2-7, with 7 bases fitting TRBD1. Germline V gene lookup returns CDR1 ENHRY and CDR2 SYGVKD. Losses at the gene ends were 3 bases for V and 6 bases for J; bases not matched to a gene: 8. The CDR3 length is 14 residues.

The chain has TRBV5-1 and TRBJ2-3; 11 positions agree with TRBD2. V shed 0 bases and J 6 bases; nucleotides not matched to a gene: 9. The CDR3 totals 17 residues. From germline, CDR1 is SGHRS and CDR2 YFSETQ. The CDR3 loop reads CASSLAAPSGGMDTQYF. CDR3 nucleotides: TGCGCCAGCAGCTTGGCCGCGCCTAGCGGGGGGATGGATACGCAGTATTTT.

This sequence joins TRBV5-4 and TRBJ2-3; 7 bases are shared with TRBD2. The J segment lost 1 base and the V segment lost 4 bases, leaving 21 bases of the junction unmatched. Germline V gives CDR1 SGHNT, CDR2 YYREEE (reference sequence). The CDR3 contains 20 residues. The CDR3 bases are TGTGCCAGCAGCCCCGCCCCAGTGGGTGGCGGGAGAGGGGGCACAGATACGCAGTATTTT. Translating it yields CASSPAPVGGGRGGTDTQYF.

CDR3 loop: CASSIGLANEQFF. The CDR3 nucleotides are TGTGCCAGTAGTATAGGACTAGCCAATGAGCAGTTCTTC. V is TRBV19 and J is TRBJ2-1; 7 bases match TRBD2. The CDR3 runs to 13 residues. J lost 6 bases, V lost 1 base, and 0 bases had no gene match. The germline V gene has CDR1 LNHDA and CDR2 SQIVND (reference sequence). The entire variable domain, with the rest obtained from reference TRBV19 and TRBJ2-1, is as follows: DGGITQSPKYLFRKEGQNVTLSCEQNLNHDAMYWYRQDPGQGLRLIYYSQIVNDFQKGDIAEGYSVSREKKESFPLTVTSAQKNPTAFYLCASSIGLANEQFFGPGTRLTVL.

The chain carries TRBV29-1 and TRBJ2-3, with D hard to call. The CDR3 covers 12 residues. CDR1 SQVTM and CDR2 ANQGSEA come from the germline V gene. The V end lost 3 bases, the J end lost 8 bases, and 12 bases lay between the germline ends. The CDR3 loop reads CSVEGRLGTQYF. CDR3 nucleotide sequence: TGCAGCGTTGAGGGCAGATTAGGTACGCAGTATTTT.

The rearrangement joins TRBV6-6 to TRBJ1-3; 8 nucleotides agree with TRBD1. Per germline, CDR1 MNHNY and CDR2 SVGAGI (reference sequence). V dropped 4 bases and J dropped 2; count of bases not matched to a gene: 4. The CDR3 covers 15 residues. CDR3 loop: CASSFGDRTGNTIYF. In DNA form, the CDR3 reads TGTGCCAGCAGTTTCGGGGACAGGACTGGAAACACCATATATTTT.

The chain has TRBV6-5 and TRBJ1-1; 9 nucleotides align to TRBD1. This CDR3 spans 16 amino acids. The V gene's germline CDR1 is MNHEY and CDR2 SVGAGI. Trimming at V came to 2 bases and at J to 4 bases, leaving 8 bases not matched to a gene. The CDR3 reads CASSYSPGTGSTEAFF. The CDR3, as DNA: TGTGCCAGCAGTTACAGTCCCGGGACAGGGAGCACTGAAGCTTTCTTT.

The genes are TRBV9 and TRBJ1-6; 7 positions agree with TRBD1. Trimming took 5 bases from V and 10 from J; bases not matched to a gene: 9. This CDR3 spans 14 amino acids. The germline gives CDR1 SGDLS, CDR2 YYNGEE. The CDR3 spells CASSPQGEESPLHF. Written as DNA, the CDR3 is TGTGCCAGCAGTCCCCAGGGGGAGGAATCACCCCTCCACTTT.

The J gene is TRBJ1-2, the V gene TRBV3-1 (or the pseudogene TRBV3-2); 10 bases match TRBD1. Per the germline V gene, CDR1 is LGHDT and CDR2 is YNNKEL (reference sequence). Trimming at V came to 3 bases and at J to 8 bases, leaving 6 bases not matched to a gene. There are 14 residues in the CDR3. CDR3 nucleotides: TGTGCCAGCAGCCAGAGGGACAGGGGAGACGGCTACACCTTC. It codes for CASSQRDRGDGYTF.

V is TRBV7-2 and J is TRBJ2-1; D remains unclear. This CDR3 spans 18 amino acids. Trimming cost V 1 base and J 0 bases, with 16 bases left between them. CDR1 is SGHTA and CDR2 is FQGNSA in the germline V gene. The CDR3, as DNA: TGTGCCAGCAGCTTAGACGGCCCACAACGGAGCTCCTACAATGAGCAGTTCTTC. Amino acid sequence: CASSLDGPQRSSYNEQFF.

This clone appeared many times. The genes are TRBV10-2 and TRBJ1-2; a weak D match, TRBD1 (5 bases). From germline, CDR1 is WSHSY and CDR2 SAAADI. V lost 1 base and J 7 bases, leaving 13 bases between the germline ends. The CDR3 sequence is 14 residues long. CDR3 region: CASSEFRVSVGYTF. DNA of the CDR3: TGCGCCAGCAGTGAGTTCAGGGTGTCGGTTGGCTACACCTTC.